The 13 T cell receptor beta chains below come from one sample, sequenced in a study of cytomegalovirus exposure and HLA in healthy donors. Both 60 Vbeta primers and 13 Jbeta primers went into the PCR. Some clones are missing from TCRdb's copy, which holds only in-frame ones; the method was immunoSEQ multiplex PCR. The data show about 68,000 clones, 70% to 90% seen once. The sequencing sample was made of PBMCs. The receptors come from a human donor in good health.

The CDR3 here is CASGGTGVYNEQFF. CDR3 DNA: TGTGCCAGCGGAGGGACAGGGGTGTACAATGAGCAGTTCTTC. V usage is TRBV28 and J usage is TRBJ2-1, with 10 bases identical to TRBD1. This CDR3 has 14 amino acids. Germline values: CDR1 MDHEN, CDR2 SYDVKM. The V segment lost 8 bases and the J segment 4 bases; nucleotides outside the gene matches: 5.

The chain is built from TRBV5-8 and TRBJ2-5; weak D call: TRBD1 (6 bases). The DNA end lines up better with TRBJ2-7; the J call may be wrong. The CDR3 length is 13 residues. Germline CDR1 reads SGHTS; CDR2 reads YDEGEE. The CDR3 DNA reads TGTGCCAGCAGCTTAATACAGGGCTACGAGCAGTACTTC. Translating gives CASSLIQGYEQYF.

This clone has a handful of counts. The chain combines TRBV18 with TRBJ1-5, with 7 bases lining up with TRBD1. Germline V gives CDR1 KGHSH, CDR2 LQKENI. The junction had 2 bases not matched to a gene; V was cut back by 2 bases and J by 4 bases. The CDR3 consists of 14 residues. The CDR3 loop reads CASSPWTGNQPQHF. The CDR3 nucleotides are TGTGCCAGCTCACCATGGACAGGAAATCAGCCCCAGCATTTT.

The J gene is TRBJ2-7, the V gene TRBV5-6; 8 positions match TRBD2. The CDR3 spans 15 residues. Germline V CDR1 and CDR2: SGHDT, YYEEEE. V was clipped by 0 bases and J by 6 bases; unmatched bases: 8. CDR3 sequence (DNA): TGTGCCAGCAGCTTGGTGGGGGGACTAGAGGGCGAGCAGTACTTC. Translating gives CASSLVGGLEGEQYF.

The chain joins TRBV30 to TRBJ2-7; D perhaps matches TRBD2 (7 bases). Trimming cost V 7 bases and J 7 bases, with 17 bases left between them. There are 12 residues in the CDR3. The germline CDR1 and CDR2 sequences are GTSNPN and SVGIG (reference sequence). The CDR3 is CASHPGGQEQYF. CDR3 DNA: TGTGCCTCCCACCCGGGGGGCCAAGAGCAGTACTTC.

This sequence joins TRBV7-3 and TRBJ2-7; D call uncertain. V shed 5 bases and J shed 0 bases, with 11 bases lying between them. Germline V gives CDR1 SGHTA, CDR2 FQGTGA. This CDR3 spans 14 amino acids. The CDR3 DNA sequence: TGTGCCAGCAGCCCCGGTAGCCCCTCCTACGAGCAGTACTTC. Translation: CASSPGSPSYEQYF.

V is TRBV6-6 and J is TRBJ2-1; D unresolved. Trimming took 0 bases from V and 0 from J, leaving 6 bases between them. The CDR3 extends over 15 amino acids. Germline V CDR1 and CDR2: MNHNY, SVGAGI (reference sequence). The CDR3 protein is CASSYSSGSYNEQFF. The DNA for the CDR3 is TGTGCCAGCAGTTACTCTAGTGGCTCCTACAATGAGCAGTTCTTC.

The J gene is TRBJ2-3, the V gene TRBV12-5; D call uncertain. The CDR3 has 12 amino acids. Germline V gene lookup returns CDR1 LGHNT and CDR2 FRNRAP. Trimming shortened V by 3 bases and J by 2 bases, and 3 bases separated the two germline ends. The CDR3 region has the DNA TGTGCTAGTGGTTTTAACACAGATACGCAGTATTTT. This codes for CASGFNTDTQYF.

The chain uses TRBV5-1 and TRBJ2-2; D not certain. Looked up from germline, CDR1 is SGHRS and CDR2 is YFSETQ. The CDR3 runs to 15 residues. V was cut by 1 base and J by 1 base, with 8 bases left in between. In DNA form, the CDR3 reads TGCGCCAGCAGCTTGAGATCCAGGAACACCGGGGAGCTGTTTTTT. This translates into CASSLRSRNTGELFF.

V gene TRBV28 combines with J gene TRBJ2-4; the match to TRBD2 covers 8 bases. Germline assignment: CDR1 MDHEN and CDR2 SYDVKM. The CDR3 sequence is 16 residues long. With V trimmed by 1 base and J by 1 base, 3 bases remained unmatched. This CDR3 reads CASSLSGGGAKNIQYF. CDR3 in DNA: TGTGCCAGCAGTTTATCCGGGGGGGGTGCCAAAAACATTCAGTACTTC.

The genes are TRBV5-1 and TRBJ1-4, with D tentatively TRBD1 (6 bases). Germline assignment: CDR1 SGHRS and CDR2 YFSETQ. The CDR3 loop spans 16 amino acids. Trimming took 3 bases from V and 8 from J, leaving 20 bases between them. The CDR3 loop reads CASSSPQTGSKEKLFF. DNA of the CDR3: TGCGCCAGCAGCTCCCCACAAACAGGGTCGAAGGAAAAACTGTTTTTT.

The rearrangement links TRBV27 to TRBJ1-4, with 9 bases lining up with TRBD1. CDR1 is MNHEY, CDR2 SMNVEV, per germline (reference sequence). The CDR3 consists of 15 residues. The junction had 4 bases not matched to a gene; V was cut back by 3 bases and J by 5 bases. Written as DNA, the CDR3 is TGTGCCAGCAGTTTGGCCGGACAGGGGAATGAAAAACTGTTTTTT. This gives the protein CASSLAGQGNEKLFF.

V gene TRBV30 combines with J gene TRBJ1-4; 10 bases map to TRBD1. Germline lookup yields CDR1 GTSNPN and CDR2 SVGIG (reference sequence). The CDR3 spans 14 residues. The V gene end was trimmed by 2 bases and the J gene end by 8 bases; junction bases not matched to a gene: 5. The CDR3 DNA is TGTGCCTGGAGTCCGGGGACAGGGGACGAAAAACTGTTTTTT. Protein: CAWSPGTGDEKLFF.